Listed below are T cell receptor beta chains from one sample, sequenced in a study of blood T cell repertoires in COVID-19. Produced via immunoSEQ multiplex PCR; TCRdb's table is partial and in-frame only. Here the sample spans some 150,000 clones, around 83% being singletons. The specimen sequenced was peripheral blood. The receptors stem from an elderly woman with acute or convalescent COVID-19. Both conserved end residues are trimmed from each CDR3.

V | CDR3
TRBV12-3/TRBV12-4 | ASSLRQGNGYT
TRBV5-1 | ASSLGVRDRGPEQY
TRBV6-1 | ASSAGLLRISGANVLT
TRBV10-3 | AISASGGVYEQF
TRBV2 | ASTPPAGTGNEKLF
TRBV3-1/TRBV3-2 | ASSRGLAGAPTDTQY
TRBV19 | ASSRINTGELF
TRBV7-8 | ASSRGQGLIASPLH
TRBV6-5 | ASTTGGADEKLF
TRBV6-5 | ATRGSKNYEQY
TRBV15 | ATSRDLTGQWTGELF
TRBV18 | ASSPGGERTEAF
TRBV7-2 | ASSVRDTPRGQPQH
TRBV2 | ASSPQGYEQY
TRBV2 | ASSYRDRGADTQY
TRBV11-2 | ASSYSGLVGTDTQY
TRBV4-2 | ASSQEREPYQPQH
TRBV5-1 | ASSTRQSLRGNTIY
TRBV6-1 | ASSEAGTGGSLRGYT
TRBV11-2 | ASSPPGLAGYREQY
TRBV5-5 | ASSLLNDRVDRGYT
TRBV2 | ASIQTGAYGYT
TRBV6-6 | ASSYSNRGDTQY
TRBV5-4 | ASSVGQTTIELF
TRBV18 | ASSPAGGVHEKLF
TRBV2 | ASGGVGSPLH
TRBV18 | ASSPRPGYTGELF
TRBV6-5 | ASSYTRGSNQPQH
TRBV5-1 | ASSLEQGTEAF
TRBV4-1 | ASSQESGLETQY
TRBV18 | ASSRRLPRQETQY
TRBV7-9 | ASSSQGGNEKLF
TRBV18 | ASSTGTNNEQF
TRBV4-1 | ASSQTPGGESLYGYT
TRBV30 | AWSAMRSRGVGETQY
TRBV7-9 | ASSKDRGSGTGELF
TRBV27 | ASSPTAISGNTIY
TRBV2 | ASSEMSVYNEQF
TRBV9 | ASSAQGGKYGYT
TRBV27 | ASSPTVGTANTGELF
TRBV7-2 | ASSLVRRGGDGYT
TRBV18 | ASSPDRGYGYT
TRBV13 | ASSLDRQSSTDTQY
TRBV7-6 | ASSLGGPAYEQY
TRBV7-6 | ASSGEITNTGELF
TRBV19 | ASSMSSRNTEAF
TRBV6-5 | ASKGGREREKLF
TRBV29-1 | SETGGAGGTEAF
TRBV2 | ASSQSQGGAETQY
TRBV7-9 | ASSLESGGQY
TRBV6-5 | ATNGRAQTEAF
TRBV7-6 | ASSALTEPLTDTQY
TRBV6-2/TRBV6-3 | ASSYSATTSFATNEKLF
TRBV12-3/TRBV12-4 | ASSRDRGETQY
TRBV4-3 | ASSQDAGGPETQY
TRBV3-1/TRBV3-2 | ASSQGSGTGGFNSEAF
TRBV7-2 | ASSSGNGNQPQH
TRBV11-2 | ASSLVLGQNYNEQF
TRBV18 | ASSPTPGTGIWAF